The 22 T cell receptor beta chains in this list originate from one sample, sequenced in a study of shared clonotypes between healthy human individuals. The table came from immunoSEQ multiplex PCR; TCRdb's copy has only in-frame clones and leaves some out. The table has more than 450,000 clones, 70% to 80% seen once. The sample was PBMCs. These receptors were obtained from a woman aged 35 to 49 in good health. Some clones in this sample may be carry-over from other donors' samples.

J is TRBJ2-2 and V is TRBV7-3; 9 bases map to TRBD1. The CDR3 length is 16 residues. Germline V gene data show CDR1 as SGHTA and CDR2 as FQGTGA. After removal of 0 bases from V and 4 bases from J, the junction contained 3 bases not matched to a gene. CDR3 sequence (DNA): TGTGCCAGCAGCTTAACTCCGGGACAGGGCACCGGGGAGCTGTTTTTT. Translation: CASSLTPGQGTGELFF.

This clone was seen only a few times. The chain couples TRBV7-9 to TRBJ2-7; perhaps TRBD1 as D (7 bases). Germline loops: CDR1 SEHNR, CDR2 FQNEAQ (reference sequence). The CDR3 contains 14 residues. V was shortened by 5 bases and J by 0 bases, with 11 bases between the two germline ends. The CDR3 is CASSPGDSSYEQYF. The CDR3 DNA is TGTGCCAGCAGCCCGGGGGACAGCTCCTACGAGCAGTACTTC. Supplemented by reference TRBV7-9 and TRBJ2-7, the full variable domain reads DTGVSQNPRHKITKRGQNVTFRCDPISEHNRLYWYRQTLGQGPEFLTYFQNEAQLEKSRLLSDRFSAERPKGSFSTLEIQRTEQGDSAMYLCASSPGDSSYEQYFGPGTRLTVT.

V and J are TRBV27 and TRBJ2-1, with 10 bases matching TRBD1. CDR3 length: 16 amino acids. J was trimmed by 7 bases and V by 2 bases; bases with no gene match: 8. Germline V CDR1 and CDR2: MNHEY, SMNVEV (reference sequence). The CDR3 nucleotides read TGTGCCAGCAGTTTACCCGGACAGGGGGTTGGGAATGAGCAGTTCTTC. Translating it yields CASSLPGQGVGNEQFF.

The table lists this clone with many counts. V is TRBV14 and J is TRBJ1-1, with D hard to call. V dropped 0 bases and J dropped 10 bases, with 9 bases sitting between them. The CDR3 has 12 residues. CDR1 and CDR2 from the germline V gene are SGHDN and FVKESK. The CDR3 region has the DNA TGTGCCAGCAGCCAAGATCTTTCGGTAGCTTTCTTT. This sequence encodes CASSQDLSVAFF.

The V call is TRBV2, the J call TRBJ2-1, with D hard to call. This CDR3 has 14 residues. Germline V CDR1 and CDR2: SNHLY, FYNNEI. V lost 6 bases, J lost 0 bases, and 9 bases lay in between. CDR3 DNA sequence: TGTGCCAGCAGCCCGGTGATCTCCTACAATGAGCAGTTCTTC. Encoded protein: CASSPVISYNEQFF.

The chain employs TRBV2 and TRBJ2-1; tentative D call: TRBD1 (7 bases). V was cut by 6 bases and J by 9 bases, with 15 bases left in between. The germline V gene has CDR1 SNHLY and CDR2 FYNNEI. The CDR3 sequence is 13 residues long. The CDR3 DNA reads TGTGCCAGCAGGGTTGACAGGGAGGCTGAGCAGTTCTTC. Its translation is CASRVDREAEQFF.

This chain joins TRBV19 and TRBJ1-2; a possible D gene is TRBD1 (6 bases). Per germline, CDR1 LNHDA and CDR2 SQIVND (reference sequence). This CDR3 has 14 residues. With 8 bases removed from V and 5 bases from J, the gap between germline ends came to 18 bases. The CDR3 reads CASGTGFDLYGYTF. The CDR3 bases are TGTGCCAGTGGAACAGGGTTTGACCTATATGGCTACACCTTC.

The chain joins TRBV5-1 to TRBJ2-7; D unresolved. Germline V gene data show CDR1 as SGHRS and CDR2 as YFSETQ. Trimming removed 6 bases at V and 6 bases at J, with 16 bases between. This CDR3 is 13 amino acids long. The CDR3 loop reads CASTLEVSGEQYF. The CDR3 DNA sequence: TGCGCCAGCACCCTAGAGGTTTCGGGCGAGCAGTACTTC.

The chain is built from TRBV6-5 and TRBJ2-7, with TRBD1 identical over 10 bases. The CDR3 sequence is 15 residues long. Germline V lookup: CDR1 MNHEY, CDR2 SVGAGI. Losses at the gene ends were 4 bases for V and 4 bases for J; bases not matched to a gene: 7. DNA of the CDR3: TGTGCCAGCAGTTCCTCCGGGACAGGGGCTTACGAGCAGTACTTC. Translated: CASSSSGTGAYEQYF.

V usage is TRBV11-2 and J usage is TRBJ1-5, with D uncertain. Germline V gene sequence: CDR1 SGHAT, CDR2 FQNNGV. V was shortened by 2 bases and J by 6 bases, with 8 bases between the two germline ends. The CDR3 contains 13 residues. CDR3: CASSLQGSQPQHF. The CDR3 DNA reads as TGTGCCAGCAGCTTACAAGGGAGTCAGCCCCAGCATTTT.

The chain combines TRBV19 with TRBJ2-6; D gene unclear. Germline lookup yields CDR1 LNHDA and CDR2 SQIVND (reference sequence). The CDR3 extends over 14 amino acids. With 8 bases removed from V and 0 bases from J, the gap between germline ends came to 8 bases. The CDR3 here is CASCFISGANVLTF. CDR3 in DNA: TGTGCCAGTTGTTTTATCTCTGGGGCCAACGTCCTGACTTTC.

This clone occurred a few times. The genes are TRBV15 and TRBJ2-1, with 13 bases aligning to TRBD2. With V trimmed by 3 bases and J by 6 bases, 14 bases remained unmatched. The germline gives CDR1 LNHNV, CDR2 YYDKDF (reference sequence). This CDR3 spans 19 amino acids. CDR3 DNA sequence: TGTGCCACCAGCAGTGCATTACTAGCGGGAGGGGAAATTGGCAATGAGCAGTTCTTC. This codes for CATSSALLAGGEIGNEQFF.

The chain uses TRBV7-2 and TRBJ2-5; TRBD1 matches 9 bases. Germline V lookup: CDR1 SGHTA, CDR2 FQGNSA. This CDR3 region has 14 residues. The V gene end was trimmed by 5 bases and the J gene end by 2 bases; junction bases not matched to a gene: 3. The CDR3 DNA follows: TGTGCCAGCAGCCCTGGACAGGGGCAAGAGACCCAGTACTTC. It encodes CASSPGQGQETQYF.

The chain uses TRBV18 and TRBJ2-7; D might be TRBD2 (6 bases). Trimming removed 3 bases from V and 4 bases from J, with 16 bases in between. Per germline, CDR1 KGHSH and CDR2 LQKENI. This CDR3 comprises 15 residues. The CDR3 sequence is CASSPPQVEGYEQYF. As DNA, the CDR3 is TGTGCCAGCTCACCCCCTCAAGTGGAGGGATACGAGCAGTACTTC.

This clone showed up just once. The chain is built from TRBV10-3 and TRBJ2-3, with 9 positions matching TRBD2. Germline CDR1 is ENHRY and CDR2 is SYGVKD. This CDR3 comprises 16 residues. The V gene end was trimmed by 4 bases and the J gene end by 4 bases; junction bases not matched to a gene: 9. This chain's CDR3 is CAISAQTSGISDTQYF. The DNA for the CDR3 is TGTGCCATCAGTGCCCAGACTAGCGGAATCTCAGATACGCAGTATTTT.

A remark on this clone: Other DNA sequences of this sample code for an identical CDR3. The chain is built from TRBV19 and TRBJ2-1, with D maybe TRBD1 (5 bases). Trimming stripped 1 base from V and 5 bases from J, with 6 bases between. The germline V gene has CDR1 LNHDA and CDR2 SQIVND (reference sequence). The CDR3 has 13 residues. The CDR3 DNA reads TGTGCCAGTAGTATAGGACAGAACAATGAGCAGTTCTTC. It encodes CASSIGQNNEQFF.

The chain links TRBV5-4 to TRBJ1-3; D is ambiguous. The V and J ends lost 4 bases and 4 bases respectively, with 12 bases between them. The CDR3 is made up of 14 amino acids. In germline, CDR1 is SGHNT, CDR2 YYREEE (reference sequence). CDR3 in DNA: TGTGCCAGCAGCCTGGCGGGAAGGGGAAACACCATATATTTT. Translation gives CASSLAGRGNTIYF.

Points on this clone: Other DNA variants within this sample encode the same CDR3. This chain connects TRBV6-5 to TRBJ1-4, with a tentative D call TRBD1 (5 bases). The V end lost 0 bases, the J end lost 5 bases, and 10 bases lay between the germline ends. The CDR3 is 15 residues long. Germline loops: CDR1 MNHEY, CDR2 SVGAGI. CDR3 amino acids: CASSYSGTLNEKLFF. For the CDR3, the DNA is TGTGCCAGCAGTTACTCCGGGACCCTAAATGAAAAACTGTTTTTT.

This rearrangement joins TRBV27 to TRBJ2-6; TRBD2 aligns across 8 bases. This CDR3 comprises 15 residues. Germline CDR1 MNHEY, CDR2 SMNVEV (reference sequence). Trimming removed 6 bases from V and 4 bases from J; junction bases left unmatched: 5. CDR3 DNA: TGTGCCAGCAGCCTTAGCGGGAACGGGGCCAACGTCCTGACTTTC. This gives the protein CASSLSGNGANVLTF.

This sequence joins TRBV4-1 and TRBJ1-1; D is uncertain. Germline CDR1 reads MGHRA; CDR2 reads YSYEKL. The length of the CDR3 is 16 residues. V gave up 0 bases and J gave up 0 bases, with 11 bases separating them. In DNA form, the CDR3 reads TGCGCCAGCAGCCAAGAGCCACAGACCATGAACACTGAAGCTTTCTTT. It encodes CASSQEPQTMNTEAFF.

The V call is TRBV19, the J call TRBJ2-3; 10 bases align to TRBD2. Germline V lookup: CDR1 LNHDA, CDR2 SQIVND (reference sequence). The V segment lost 0 bases and the J segment 2 bases; nucleotides outside the gene matches: 2. This CDR3 spans 16 amino acids. The CDR3 bases are TGTGCCAGTAGTATAGATCTAGCGGGAGTCACAGATACGCAGTATTTT. Translating it yields CASSIDLAGVTDTQYF.

This rearrangement joins TRBV7-9 to TRBJ2-7, with 9 bases matching TRBD1. The CDR3 contains 17 residues. Trimming took 3 bases from V and 3 from J; bases not matched to a gene: 12. Germline V CDR1 and CDR2: SEHNR, FQNEAQ (reference sequence). CDR3 nucleotide sequence: TGTGCCAGCAGCTTTGGACAGGGGACTCCTGAGGGCTACGAGCAGTACTTC. Protein product: CASSFGQGTPEGYEQYF.